This TCR beta chain was captured in a study of high-grade serous ovarian cancer treatment subgroups. Across the study: Each sample yielded on average roughly 7,000 unique TCR beta rearrangements from approximately 13,000 reads.

This table comes from immunoSEQ multiplex PCR, and its TCRdb copy is limited to in-frame clones, with some not included. The sample shows nearly 8,000 clones, under 85% of them seen only once. The tumor samples were collected prior to definitive surgery or chemotherapy. General study findings and limits: Bulk tumor TCR sequencing gave no spatial information. TCR clonal relatedness correlated positively with neoantigen level.

V lost 3 bases to trimming and J lost 10 bases, with 10 bases between them. CDR3 length: 11 residues. CDR1 is DFQATT and CDR2 is SNEGSKA in the germline V gene (reference sequence). To note about this clone: The antigen remains unidentified.

The sequence was collected from a human donor with high-grade serous ovarian cancer. Specimen: tumor tissue. The chain employs TRBV20-1 and TRBJ1-5; D perhaps matches TRBD1 (5 bases). The CDR3 loop is CSASPGGPQHF. In DNA form, the CDR3 reads TGCAGTGCTAGTCCCGGGGGACCCCAGCATTTT.